The 18 T cell receptor beta chains given below trace back to one sample, sequenced in a study of tumor and adjacent non-tumor tissue in lung cancer. The library came from three nested PCR rounds adapted from ARM-PCR protocols. TCRdb re-called the multiplex PCR reads through MiXCR, storing one row per CDR3 protein. The table records more than 85,000 distinct CDR3 sequences, roughly two thirds of them present only once. No cell sorting was done before RNA was extracted from the tissue. Distant lung tissue was collected more than 3 cm away from the tumor edge. Sequencing input: distant non-tumor lung tissue. The receptors were sampled from a man in his 60s with non-small cell lung cancer.

This clonotype occurred many times. V usage is TRBV10-3 and J usage is TRBJ2-3; possibly TRBD1 for D (5 bases). The CDR3 totals 14 residues. The V end was cut by 5 bases, the J end by 2 bases, with 11 bases between. Germline V CDR1 and CDR2: ENHRY, SYGVKD. CDR3 protein: CAISTDRDTDTQYF. CDR3 DNA: TGTGCCATCAGTACAGACAGAGACACAGATACGCAGTATTTT.

Points on this clonotype: This likely comes from a read error, as the CDR3 has no conserved phenylalanine or tryptophan at its end. The DNA is omitted, as the CDR3 cannot be located on it reliably, and the CDR3 follows TCRdb's listing. V usage is TRBV4-1 and J usage is TRBJ2-7; the tabulated D call, TRBD2, remains unverified against the DNA. Including both end residues, the CDR3 is 15 amino acids long. CDR1 MGHRA and CDR2 YSYEKL come from the germline V gene. The CDR3 sequence: CTSSHPGALWYEQYL.

The chain has TRBV12-3 or TRBV12-4 and TRBJ1-1; no firm D call. V was clipped by 9 bases and J by 7 bases, with 15 bases between them. The CDR3 length is 12 residues. The CDR3 spells CARSYKDFEAFF. CDR3 DNA sequence: TGTGCCAGAAGCTACAAGGATTTTGAAGCTTTCTTT.

The gene calls are TRBV19 and TRBJ2-1; TRBD2 agrees at 7 bases. Looked up from germline, CDR1 is LNHDA and CDR2 is SQIVND (reference sequence). The CDR3 is 16 amino acids. The junction had 16 bases not matched to a gene; V was cut back by 10 bases and J by 4 bases. The CDR3, as DNA: TGTGCCATTAGCCGCCGGGGCAGCGGGGCTTACAATGAGCAGTTCTTC. Protein sequence: CAISRRGSGAYNEQFF.

This clonotype was observed a single time. One end of the junction is discordant with germline, which a read error may explain. The chain is built from TRBV30 and TRBJ1-3; D call uncertain. Per the germline V gene, CDR1 is GTSNPN and CDR2 is SVGIG (reference sequence). This CDR3 region has 13 residues. The CDR3 DNA sequence: TGTGCCTGGAGTGGTCGAGGAGGAAACAACATATATTTT. Translated: CAWSGRGGNNIYF. The full variable domain, with the rest looked up from reference TRBV30 and TRBJ1-3, is SQTIHQWPATLVQPVGSPLSLECTVEGTSNPNLYWYRQAAGRGLQLLFYSVGIGQISSEVPQNLSASRPQDRQFILSSKKLLLSDSGFYLCAWSGRGGNNIYFGEGSWLTVV.

A note on this clonotype: One junction end disagrees with the germline gene, perhaps due to a read error. J is TRBJ2-5 and V is TRBV7-8, with D possibly TRBD1 on 5 matching bases. From germline, CDR1 is SGHVS and CDR2 FQNEAQ. This CDR3 comprises 15 residues. The CDR3 DNA follows: TGTGTCAGCAGCCCCATGGTAGGGGTTCAAGAGACCCAGTACTTC. Translating it yields CVSSPMVGVQETQYF.

The chain employs TRBV28 and TRBJ2-7, with 8 nucleotides matching TRBD2. The J segment lost 5 bases and the V segment lost 3 bases, leaving 9 bases of the junction unmatched. The CDR3 runs to 15 residues. Looked up from germline, CDR1 is MDHEN and CDR2 is SYDVKM. In DNA form, the CDR3 reads TGTGCCAGCAGTTTGAGCGGGAGAGCCGGGGACGAGCAGTACTTC. Amino acids: CASSLSGRAGDEQYF.

The CDR3, as DNA: TGTGCCAGCAGTCCGAACATGGGGCGGGAAAGCAATCAGCCCCAGCATTTT. Its translation: CASSPNMGRESNQPQHF. The gene calls are TRBV6-5 and TRBJ1-5, with TRBD1 as a possible D gene (5 bases). CDR3 length equals 17 residues. Trimming took 5 bases from V and 1 from J, leaving 18 bases between them. Germline V CDR1 and CDR2: MNHEY, SVGAGI.

This clonotype was detected many times. V is TRBV29-1 and J is TRBJ2-7, with D unresolved. The length of the CDR3 is 13 residues. In germline, CDR1 is SQVTM, CDR2 ANQGSEA. V was clipped by 4 bases and J by 2 bases, with 12 bases between them. In DNA, the CDR3 is TGCAGCGTTGGTCGCAGTAGAGCCTACGAGCAGTACTTC. Its protein is CSVGRSRAYEQYF.

The V gene is TRBV29-1, the J gene TRBJ1-4; D remains unclear. CDR1 is SQVTM, CDR2 ANQGSEA, per germline. The length of the CDR3 is 14 residues. CDR3 coding DNA: TGCAACGCTGCTGACCGGCGGGCTAATGAAAAACTGTTTTTT. It codes for CNAADRRANEKLFF.

About this clonotype itself: A single base separates this from a much larger clone, so it may be a read error. The genes are TRBV20-1 and TRBJ2-5; D remains unclear. Between the trimmed V and J ends, which lost 2 bases and 2 bases, there was a span of 9 bases. The CDR3 extends over 13 amino acids. Germline lookup yields CDR1 DFQATT and CDR2 SNEGSKA (reference sequence). The CDR3 spells CSARLGGQETQYF. The CDR3 nucleotides are TGCAGTGCTAGACTAGGTGGTCAAGAGACCCAGTACTTC.

As for this clonotype: One junction end does not reproduce the germline sequence, and a read error may be involved. This rearrangement joins TRBV20-1 to TRBJ1-4; weak D call: TRBD1 (5 bases). This CDR3 is built from 17 residues. The germline CDR1 and CDR2 sequences are DFQATT and SNEGSKA (reference sequence). The CDR3 is CSDRESRSGTQGEKLLF. Here the CDR3 DNA reads TGCAGTGATAGAGAATCCCGATCGGGTACCCAAGGGGAAAAACTGCTTTTT.

This clonotype was picked up a small number of times. The junction and the germline gene differ at one end; a read error may be behind it. This sequence joins TRBV2 and TRBJ2-5; 7 bases map to TRBD2. The CDR3 is made up of 17 amino acids. Germline CDR1 is SNHLY and CDR2 is FYNNEI. CDR3 DNA sequence: TGTGCAAGCATGGGGTGGCGGGGGAAATATAATAAGGAGACCCAGTACTTC. Its translation: CASMGWRGKYNKETQYF.

This chain uses TRBV6-2 or TRBV6-3 with TRBJ2-7; tentatively, D is TRBD2 (5 bases). Germline V gene sequence: CDR1 MNHEY, CDR2 SVGEGT. The V end lost 5 bases, the J end lost 5 bases, and 19 bases lay between the germline ends. CDR3 length: 15 amino acids. The CDR3 region has the DNA TGTGCCAGCAGTCACGAAGGGATTAGCGAGAACGAGCAGTACTTC. Protein: CASSHEGISENEQYF.

This clonotype was counted ten times or more. The gene calls are TRBV6-5 and TRBJ2-2, with 7 bases aligning to TRBD1. There are 14 residues in the CDR3. Germline values: CDR1 MNHEY, CDR2 SVGAGI. V was pared by 8 bases and J by 2 bases, with 5 bases of the junction left unmatched. CDR3 protein: CASRQGTNTGELFF. DNA of the CDR3: TGTGCCAGCCGACAGGGAACAAACACCGGGGAGCTGTTTTTT.

Note on this clonotype: This clone may be a read error of a much larger clone one base away. This CDR3 is CVSSYSGYTEAFF. The CDR3 DNA reads as TGTGTCAGCAGTTACTCCGGGTACACTGAAGCTTTCTTT. The rearrangement joins TRBV6-5 to TRBJ1-1; D gene uncertain. The CDR3 spans 13 residues. Per the germline V gene, CDR1 is MNHEY and CDR2 is SVGAGI.

On this clonotype: No conserved phenylalanine or tryptophan is present at the end of the CDR3, so a read error is the likely explanation. The chain joins TRBV12-3 or TRBV12-4 to TRBJ2-1; D might be TRBD2 (5 bases). The CDR3 sequence is 16 residues long. V was clipped by 5 bases and J by 7 bases, with 21 bases between them. The CDR3, as DNA: TGTGCCAGCAGTCTAGTTAGGACGAGTCGGACTAATGAGCAGTTCCTC. It encodes CASSLVRTSRTNEQFL.

A remark on this clonotype: This is likely a read error, given that the CDR3 carries no conserved phenylalanine or tryptophan at its end. The chain couples TRBV10-2 to TRBJ1-4; D is possibly TRBD1 (5 bases). Germline V gene lookup returns CDR1 WSHSY and CDR2 SAAADI. This CDR3 is built from 13 residues. V dropped 7 bases and J dropped 8 bases, with 14 bases sitting between them. CDR3 loop: CASTRTRGEKLFC. The CDR3 region has the DNA TGCGCCAGCACTAGGACACGGGGCGAAAAACTGTTTTGT.